The rows below give T cell receptor beta chains drawn from one sample of a study of T cell responses to AZD1222 COVID-19 vaccine. Data came from immunoSEQ multiplex PCR; TCRdb stores just in-frame clones and leaves some out. The sample lists about 93,000 clones, 70% to 90% occurring once. This specimen was peripheral blood, taken on day 0 of AZD1222 vaccination. Receptors were obtained from an adult in good health. CDR3s include the opening cysteine and the closing phenylalanine or tryptophan. The D gene is left open where the match is weak. Clone size is shown for a subset of rows, as once, few, many or a class of expanded clone.

CDR3 protein,CDR3 DNA,D gene,J gene,clone size,V gene
CASTPVGTLATQYF,TGTGCCAGCACCCCGGTCGGGACACTGGCGACCCAGTACTTC,.,TRBJ2-5,.,TRBV11-2
CASSLGAGVGGDEQYF,TGTGCCAGCAGCTTGGGAGCTGGTGTAGGGGGGGACGAGCAGTACTTC,.,TRBJ2-7,.,TRBV5-8
CASSPRRDREGYGYTF,TGTGCCAGCTCACCACGCCGGGACAGGGAAGGCTATGGCTACACCTTC,TRBD1,TRBJ1-2,.,TRBV18
CASSFVGTSVFNEQFF,TGTGCCAGCAGCTTTGTTGGGACTAGCGTTTTCAATGAGCAGTTCTTC,TRBD2,TRBJ2-1,few,TRBV7-3
CASSPPWSRGANYGYTF,TGTGCCAGCTCACCACCTTGGTCCAGGGGAGCTAACTATGGCTACACCTTC,.,TRBJ1-2,.,TRBV18
CASSPRGNTIYF,TGTGCCAGCTCACCAAGGGGAAACACCATATATTTT,.,TRBJ1-3,.,TRBV18
CASSFRIPGLAGVYNEQFF,TGTGCCAGCAGTTTCAGAATCCCGGGACTAGCGGGAGTCTACAATGAGCAGTTCTTC,TRBD2,TRBJ2-1,.,TRBV27
CASSLVLAGNYEQYF,TGTGCCAGCAGCTTAGTTCTAGCGGGTAACTACGAGCAGTACTTC,TRBD2,TRBJ2-7,.,TRBV7-6
CASRDPGNRRSPLHF,TGTGCCAGCAGAGATCCAGGGAACCGCCGCTCACCCCTCCACTTT,.,TRBJ1-6,.,TRBV27
CASSVGGLAGRSSYNEQFF,TGCGCCAGCAGTGTTGGCGGACTAGCGGGGCGCAGCTCCTACAATGAGCAGTTCTTC,TRBD2,TRBJ2-1,.,TRBV10-2
CASSVGAGRLGEPQHF,TGTGCCAGCAGCGTAGGGGCAGGGAGGCTGGGTGAGCCCCAGCATTTT,.,TRBJ1-5,.,TRBV9
CASSALTGTEETQYF,TGTGCCAGCAGTGCTCTCACCGGGACAGAAGAGACCCAGTACTTC,TRBD1,TRBJ2-5,.,TRBV2
CASSVEDRGYGYTF,TGTGCCAGCAGCGTAGAGGACAGGGGGTATGGCTACACCTTC,TRBD1,TRBJ1-2,once,TRBV9
CASSIMSGSSSYEQYF,TGTGCCAGTAGTATAATGAGCGGGAGTTCCTCCTACGAGCAGTACTTC,TRBD2,TRBJ2-7,.,TRBV19
CARSWPGTGVETGELFF,TGTGCCAGAAGCTGGCCCGGGACAGGGGTTGAGACCGGGGAGCTGTTTTTT,TRBD1,TRBJ2-2,once,TRBV5-3
CASSFAGGGRLIYGYTF,TGTGCCAGCAGTTTCGCAGGGGGGGGCAGGCTAATCTATGGCTACACCTTC,TRBD1,TRBJ1-2,.,TRBV28
CASSGRQGLSYNEQFF,TGTGCCAGCAGCGGGCGACAGGGCTTGTCCTACAATGAGCAGTTCTTC,TRBD1,TRBJ2-1,.,TRBV9
CATSEPQGRQTQYF,TGTGCCACCAGTGAACCCCAGGGTCGACAGACCCAGTACTTC,.,TRBJ2-5,.,TRBV24-1
CATSRDLAGVKNEQFF,TGTGCCACCAGCAGAGATTTGGCGGGAGTGAAGAATGAGCAGTTCTTC,TRBD2,TRBJ2-1,.,TRBV15
CASSRTQSFEAEQYF,TGTGCCAGCTCACGAACACAGAGCTTCGAGGCCGAGCAGTACTTC,.,TRBJ2-7,.,TRBV18
CASSLVAGAQYF,TGTGCCAGCAGTTTAGTCGCCGGGGCCCAGTACTTC,.,TRBJ2-5,.,TRBV12-3/TRBV12-4
CSALGMFF,TGCAGTGCTCTGGGGATGTTCTTC,.,TRBJ2-1,.,TRBV20-1
CASSSGSQPQHF,TGTGCCAGCAGTTCAGGGAGTCAGCCCCAGCATTTT,.,TRBJ1-5,.,TRBV28
CASSFNRDRGRETQYF,TGTGCCAGCAGCTTTAACCGGGACAGGGGGCGGGAGACCCAGTACTTC,TRBD1,TRBJ2-5,.,TRBV7-8
CASSSDLQGSLLFGYTF,TGTGCCAGCAGCTCGGATTTACAGGGTTCCCTTCTATTTGGCTACACCTTC,.,TRBJ1-2,.,TRBV7-2
CASSSQGSLVVFF,TGTGCCAGCAGTTCTCAGGGAAGCCTGGTTGTCTTCTTC,.,TRBJ2-1,.,TRBV28
CSVEGAEVSLFNEQFF,TGCAGCGTTGAAGGTGCCGAGGTATCCCTTTTCAATGAGCAGTTCTTC,.,TRBJ2-1,.,TRBV29-1
CASSQDRVRGYEQYF,TGTGCCAGCAGCCAAGATAGGGTCAGGGGCTACGAGCAGTACTTC,.,TRBJ2-7,.,TRBV3-1/TRBV3-2
CASSPLQTGEAFF,TGTGCCAGCAGTCCCCTCCAGACAGGTGAAGCTTTCTTT,.,TRBJ1-1,.,TRBV27
CASSPHRDPDGYTF,TGTGCCAGCAGTCCACACAGGGACCCCGATGGCTACACCTTC,.,TRBJ1-2,.,TRBV27
CASSLEGAGYTF,TGCGCCAGCAGCTTGGAGGGTGCTGGCTACACCTTC,.,TRBJ1-2,.,TRBV5-1
CASSQDPNLRLAGAKNIQYF,TGTGCCAGCAGCCAAGATCCCAACCTCCGACTAGCGGGAGCCAAAAACATTCAGTACTTC,TRBD2,TRBJ2-4,.,TRBV3-1/TRBV3-2
CASIGLGDTNYGYTF,TGTGCCAGCATTGGACTCGGGGATACTAACTATGGCTACACCTTC,.,TRBJ1-2,.,TRBV27
CSVVAGYGANVLTF,TGCAGCGTTGTAGCGGGGTATGGGGCCAACGTCCTGACTTTC,TRBD2,TRBJ2-6,.,TRBV29-1
CASSFLDPYSTDTQYF,TGTGCCAGCAGTTTTCTCGACCCCTATAGCACAGATACGCAGTATTTT,.,TRBJ2-3,.,TRBV28
CASSLGGRTGELFF,TGTGCCAGCAGTTTAGGGGGCCGAACCGGGGAGCTGTTTTTT,.,TRBJ2-2,.,TRBV28
CASSPIAIRANEQFF,TGTGCCAGCTCACCAATAGCGATTAGGGCCAATGAGCAGTTCTTC,.,TRBJ2-1,.,TRBV18
CSVVPLQGTDTQYF,TGCAGCGTTGTCCCCTTACAGGGGACAGATACGCAGTATTTT,TRBD1,TRBJ2-3,.,TRBV29-1
CASRRDYYYEQYF,TGTGCCAGCAGGAGGGACTACTACTACGAGCAGTACTTC,TRBD2,TRBJ2-7,.,TRBV2
CASSPLKSQGYYGYTF,TGTGCCAGCAGCCCCTTGAAGTCCCAGGGGTACTATGGCTACACCTTC,.,TRBJ1-2,.,TRBV6-6
CASSLVPRENTEAFF,TGCGCCAGCAGCTTGGTCCCCAGGGAGAACACTGAAGCTTTCTTT,.,TRBJ1-1,.,TRBV5-1
CASSPEWGAGQPQHF,TGTGCCAGCAGTCCCGAGTGGGGCGCGGGTCAGCCCCAGCATTTT,.,TRBJ1-5,.,TRBV7-2
CASSIRLSSYNEQFF,TGTGCCAGTAGTATCAGGTTGAGCTCCTACAATGAGCAGTTCTTC,.,TRBJ2-1,.,TRBV19
CASSFLLAVNTGELFF,TGTGCCAGCAGTTTTTTACTAGCCGTTAACACCGGGGAGCTGTTTTTT,.,TRBJ2-2,once,TRBV27
CASSPSSGLIQETQYF,TGTGCCAGCAGCCCCTCCTCGGGCCTTATCCAAGAGACCCAGTACTTC,.,TRBJ2-5,.,TRBV7-9
CASSPQGASTSGDYNEQFF,TGTGCCAGCAGCCCTCAGGGGGCATCTACTAGCGGGGACTACAATGAGCAGTTCTTC,TRBD2,TRBJ2-1,.,TRBV7-2
CASSFRGGETQYF,TGTGCCAGCAGCTTCAGGGGTGGGGAGACCCAGTACTTC,.,TRBJ2-5,.,TRBV7-9
CGSTESTDTQYF,TGCGGCTCGACCGAAAGCACAGATACGCAGTATTTT,.,TRBJ2-3,.,TRBV29-1
CASSITDHIGYEQYF,TGTGCCAGCAGTATTACGGACCATATCGGCTACGAGCAGTACTTC,.,TRBJ2-7,.,TRBV6-5
CASSIGQINTGELFF,TGCGCCAGCAGCATCGGACAGATTAACACCGGGGAGCTGTTTTTT,.,TRBJ2-2,.,TRBV5-1
CASTPDGYSNQPQHF,TGTGCCAGTACCCCGGACGGCTATAGCAATCAGCCCCAGCATTTT,.,TRBJ1-5,.,TRBV19
CASSRRWDTGYEQYF,TGTGCCAGCAGCCGCCGCTGGGACACAGGCTACGAGCAGTACTTC,.,TRBJ2-7,.,TRBV11-2